This T cell receptor (beta chain) is from a study of PD-L1 blockade in urothelial cancer. Overall study: Blood-derived samples held a median approximately 140,000 T cells. Regarding the study as a whole: A below-median TCR clonality in blood before treatment predicted better survival.

Synthetic TCR analog templates were added to each PCR reaction. The method was immunoSEQ multiplex PCR; TCRdb's version includes in-frame clones alone and lacks a portion of them. The sample has about 29,000 clones, 87% seen once. CDR1 and CDR2 from the germline V gene are SNHLY and FYNNEI. The V gene end was trimmed by 8 bases and the J gene end by 0 bases; junction bases not matched to a gene: 12. This CDR3 comprises 16 residues. With respect to this clone: The antigen remains undetermined.

This sequence originates from a man aged 45-65 years with urothelial cancer. The chain employs TRBV2 and TRBJ1-1, with TRBD1 matching 7 bases. Sequenced material: PBMCs, taken around atezolizumab (anti-PD-L1) treatment. CDR3 sequence: CASQASGQIMNTEAFF. CDR3 in DNA: TGTGCCAGCCAGGCCTCGGGACAGATCATGAACACTGAAGCTTTCTTT.